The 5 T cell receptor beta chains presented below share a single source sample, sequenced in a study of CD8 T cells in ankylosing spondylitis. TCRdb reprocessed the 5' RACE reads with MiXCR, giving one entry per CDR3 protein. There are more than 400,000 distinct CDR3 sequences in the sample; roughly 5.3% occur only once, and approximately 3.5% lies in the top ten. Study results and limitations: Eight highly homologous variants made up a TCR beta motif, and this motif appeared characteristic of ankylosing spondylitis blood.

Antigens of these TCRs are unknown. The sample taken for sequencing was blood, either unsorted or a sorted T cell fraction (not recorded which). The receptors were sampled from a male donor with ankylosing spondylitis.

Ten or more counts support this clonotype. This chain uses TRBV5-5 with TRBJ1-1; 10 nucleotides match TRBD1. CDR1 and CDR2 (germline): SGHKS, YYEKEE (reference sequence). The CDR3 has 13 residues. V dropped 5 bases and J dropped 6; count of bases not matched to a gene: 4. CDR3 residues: CASSQTGGPEAFF. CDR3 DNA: TGTGCCAGCAGTCAGACAGGGGGCCCTGAAGCTTTCTTT.

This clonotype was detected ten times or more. The CDR3 DNA reads TGTGCCAGCAGATTACGGGGACAGGGCAATCAGCCCCAGCATTTT. Its translation is CASRLRGQGNQPQHF. The chain employs TRBV6-5 and TRBJ1-5; 8 bases agree with TRBD1. The CDR3 is 15 residues long. J gave up 2 bases and V 6 bases, and 6 bases lay outside the gene matches. Germline loops: CDR1 MNHEY, CDR2 SVGAGI.

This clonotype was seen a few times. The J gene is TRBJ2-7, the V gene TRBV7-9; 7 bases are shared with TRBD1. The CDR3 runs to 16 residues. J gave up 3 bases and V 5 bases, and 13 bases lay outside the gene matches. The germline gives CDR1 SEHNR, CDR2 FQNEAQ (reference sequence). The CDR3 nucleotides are TGTGCCAGCAGCCCACCAACCGACAGGGCCGTCTACGAGCAGTACTTC. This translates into CASSPPTDRAVYEQYF.

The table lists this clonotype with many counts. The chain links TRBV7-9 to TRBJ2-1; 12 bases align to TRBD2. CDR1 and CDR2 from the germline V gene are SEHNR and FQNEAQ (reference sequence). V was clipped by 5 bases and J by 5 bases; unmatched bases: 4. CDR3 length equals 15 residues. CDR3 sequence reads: CASSGTSGPNNEQFF. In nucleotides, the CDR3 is TGTGCCAGCAGCGGGACTAGCGGGCCAAACAATGAGCAGTTCTTC.

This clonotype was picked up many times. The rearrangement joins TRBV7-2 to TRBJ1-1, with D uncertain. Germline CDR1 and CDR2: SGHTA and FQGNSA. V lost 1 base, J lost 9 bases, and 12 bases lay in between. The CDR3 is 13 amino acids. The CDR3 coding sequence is TGTGCCAGCAGCTTAGGGGGAAGTGAAAAAGCTTTCTTT. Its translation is CASSLGGSEKAFF.